This TCR beta chain comes out of a study of blood T cells in healthy people across ages. Overall study results and limits: A roughly linear age-dependent decrease characterized TCR beta diversity per million T cells. Changes seen in expanded clonotypes were possibly confounded by donor CMV status left unknown.

V gave up 3 bases and J gave up 1 base; unmatched junction bases: 8. This CDR3 has 16 residues. CDR1 is LGHDT and CDR2 is YNNKEL in the germline V gene (reference sequence). It was with a sample-barcoded 5' primer and a J-beta primer mix that a second PCR of about 6 to 11 cycles was run. A template-switch adaptor with 12 random nucleotides tagged each cDNA molecule. TCRdb used MiXCR to reprocess the 5' RACE reads, holding one entry per CDR3 protein. The repertoire holds about 640,000 distinct CDR3 sequences, with approximately 50% as singletons. A minimum of 6 micrograms of total RNA was extracted per sample. Of note for this clonotype: Its antigen is unidentified.

The clonotype comes from a man aged 60 to 75 in good health. Sequenced: blood. The genes are TRBV3-1 and TRBJ2-5; 7 nucleotides agree with TRBD1. The CDR3 loop reads CASSQNRGRLQETQYF. CDR3 DNA: TGTGCCAGCAGCCAGAACAGGGGCCGGCTCCAAGAGACCCAGTACTTC.